This TCR beta chain derives from a study of tumor and adjacent non-tumor tissue in lung cancer. About the study: Patients were aged about 31 to 85, about 10 men and 4 to 6 women, stage I to III.

Three rounds of nested PCR, following a modified ARM-PCR protocol, produced the TCRbeta library. TCRdb passed the multiplex PCR reads through MiXCR, listing each CDR3 protein once. The repertoire holds some 80,000 distinct CDR3 sequences, with more than 80% as singletons. This clonotype showed up just a few times. What it recognizes is unknown. The junction departs from germline at one end; a sequencing error may be responsible. RNA was extracted from bulk tissue without any cell sorting. The normal lung tissue was taken more than 3 cm from the tumor edge. This CDR3 is 14 amino acids long. Looked up from germline, CDR1 is SGHNT and CDR2 is YENEEA. Study results and limitations: TCR diversity was significantly greater in tumor than normal lung tissue.

This TCR derives from a man aged 60 to 75 with non-small cell lung cancer. The sequenced material came from distant non-tumor lung tissue. This chain uses TRBV11-3 with TRBJ1-1, with D unclear. CDR3 coding DNA: TGTGCCAGCAGTTTGCACGGACGGCAGACTGAAGCGTTCTTT. It specifies CASSLHGRQTEAFF. The variable domain in full, completed from reference TRBV11-3 and TRBJ1-1, reads EAGVVQSPRYKIIEKKQPVAFWCNPISGHNTLYWYLQNLGQGPELLIRYENEEAVDDSQLPKDRFSAERLKGVDSTLKIQPAELGDSAVYLCASSLHGRQTEAFFGQGTRLTVV.